This T cell receptor beta chain originates from a study of blood T cell repertoires in COVID-19. Overall study: Spain, Italy and the United States supplied samples that represented acute and convalescent COVID-19. PBMCs, B-cell-depleted T cells, or T cells were the source of the cDNA or gDNA that made up the material.

Study processing details: Scientists estimated how many nucleated cells there were by amplifying reference gene primers. Assay: immunoSEQ multiplex PCR; the TCRdb copy retains only in-frame clones and omits some. That table furnishes V, J and clone size, whereas the DNA furnished D and trimming. Of 88,000 or so clones in the sample, about 85% were seen once. The V end lost 3 bases, the J end lost 5 bases, and 7 bases lay between the germline ends. This CDR3 has 13 residues. Sequencing input: peripheral blood. The clonotype comes from a man in his fifties or sixties with acute or convalescent COVID-19. The rearrangement uses TRBV12-3 or TRBV12-4 and TRBJ2-2; D unresolved. The CDR3 here is CASSLGETGELFF. The CDR3 coding sequence is TGTGCCAGCAGTTTGGGCGAAACCGGGGAGCTGTTTTTT.